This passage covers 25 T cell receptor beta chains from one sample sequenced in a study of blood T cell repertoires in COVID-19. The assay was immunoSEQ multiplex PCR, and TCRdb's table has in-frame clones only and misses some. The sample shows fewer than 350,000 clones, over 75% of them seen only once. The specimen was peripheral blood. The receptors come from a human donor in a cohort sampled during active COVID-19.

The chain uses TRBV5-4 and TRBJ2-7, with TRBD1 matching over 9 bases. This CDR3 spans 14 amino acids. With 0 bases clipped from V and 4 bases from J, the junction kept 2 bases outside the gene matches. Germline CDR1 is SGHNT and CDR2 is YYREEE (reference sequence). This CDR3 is CASSLDRGQYEQYF. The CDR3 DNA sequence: TGTGCCAGCAGCTTGGACAGGGGGCAGTACGAGCAGTACTTC.

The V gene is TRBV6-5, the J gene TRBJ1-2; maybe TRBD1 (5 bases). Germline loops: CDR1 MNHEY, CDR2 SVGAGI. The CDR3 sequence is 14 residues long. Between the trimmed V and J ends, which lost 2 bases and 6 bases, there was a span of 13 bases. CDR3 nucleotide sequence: TGTGCCAGCAGTTACGACAGCCAGAGTAATGGCTACACCTTC. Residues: CASSYDSQSNGYTF.

The CDR3 loop reads CASSQVLAGGPLGGEQYF. The CDR3 DNA sequence: TGTGCCAGCAGCCAGGTACTAGCGGGGGGGCCTCTAGGGGGCGAGCAGTACTTC. The rearrangement joins TRBV4-2 to TRBJ2-7; TRBD2 matches at 13 bases. V lost 3 bases, J lost 6 bases, and 14 bases stayed unmatched. Germline V CDR1 and CDR2: LGHNA, YNFKEQ. The CDR3 covers 18 residues.

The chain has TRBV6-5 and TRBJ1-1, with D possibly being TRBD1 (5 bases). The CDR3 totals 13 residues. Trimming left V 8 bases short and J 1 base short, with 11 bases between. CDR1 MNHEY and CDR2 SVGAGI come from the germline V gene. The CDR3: CASGAGGNTEAFF. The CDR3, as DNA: TGTGCCAGCGGGGCAGGCGGGAACACTGAAGCTTTCTTT.

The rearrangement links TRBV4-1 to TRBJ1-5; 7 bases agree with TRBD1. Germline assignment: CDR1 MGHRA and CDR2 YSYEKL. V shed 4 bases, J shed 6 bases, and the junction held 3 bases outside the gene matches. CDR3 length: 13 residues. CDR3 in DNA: TGCGCCAGCAGCCTTTACAGGGGTCAGCCCCAGCATTTT. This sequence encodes CASSLYRGQPQHF.

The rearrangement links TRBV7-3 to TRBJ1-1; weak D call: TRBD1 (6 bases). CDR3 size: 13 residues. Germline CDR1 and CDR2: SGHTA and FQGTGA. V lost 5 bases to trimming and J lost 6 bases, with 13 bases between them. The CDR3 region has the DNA TGTGCCAGCAGCGGACAGTTGGGTGCTGAAGCTTTCTTT. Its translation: CASSGQLGAEAFF.

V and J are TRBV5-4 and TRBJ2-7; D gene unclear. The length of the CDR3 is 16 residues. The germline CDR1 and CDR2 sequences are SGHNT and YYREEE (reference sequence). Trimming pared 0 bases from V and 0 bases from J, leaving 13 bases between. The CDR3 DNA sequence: TGTGCCAGCAGCTTGGGGAAGGCGGTCAGCTCCTACGAGCAGTACTTC. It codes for CASSLGKAVSSYEQYF.

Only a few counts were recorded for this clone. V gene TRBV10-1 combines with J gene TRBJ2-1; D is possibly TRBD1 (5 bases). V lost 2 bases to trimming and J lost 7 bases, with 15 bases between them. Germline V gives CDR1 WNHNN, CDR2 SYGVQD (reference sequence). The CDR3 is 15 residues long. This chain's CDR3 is CASSEGQGFGNEQFF. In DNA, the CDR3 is TGCGCCAGCAGTGAGGGGCAGGGTTTCGGTAATGAGCAGTTCTTC.

In DNA form, the CDR3 reads TGTGCCAGCAGCTTCACGGGAGGGGAGACCCAGTACTTC. Protein: CASSFTGGETQYF. This chain uses TRBV5-6 with TRBJ2-5, with 8 bases aligning to TRBD2. The CDR3 sequence is 13 residues long. J gave up 5 bases and V 2 bases, and 2 bases lay outside the gene matches. The germline gives CDR1 SGHDT, CDR2 YYEEEE.

As DNA, the CDR3 is TGTGCCAGCAGCTTGGAAGCCTTCCACTATGGCTACACCTTC. It specifies CASSLEAFHYGYTF. The rearrangement links TRBV5-8 to TRBJ1-2, with D unclear. Per germline, CDR1 SGHTS and CDR2 YDEGEE. Trimming took off 0 bases at V and 3 bases at J, with 9 bases between the two ends. The CDR3 sequence is 14 residues long.

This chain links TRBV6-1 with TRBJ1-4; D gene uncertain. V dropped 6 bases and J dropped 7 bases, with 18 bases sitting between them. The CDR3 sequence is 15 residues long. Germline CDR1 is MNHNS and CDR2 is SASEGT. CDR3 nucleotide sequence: TGTGCCAGCAGACATTGGGGAGGGAGTGCTGAAAAACTGTTTTTT. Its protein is CASRHWGGSAEKLFF.

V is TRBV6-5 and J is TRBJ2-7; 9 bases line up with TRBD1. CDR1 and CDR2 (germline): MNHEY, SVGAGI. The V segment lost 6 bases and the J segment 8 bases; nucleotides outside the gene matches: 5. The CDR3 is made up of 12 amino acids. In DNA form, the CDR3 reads TGTGCCAGCAGACCGGGACAGGGAAAGCAGTACTTC. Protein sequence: CASRPGQGKQYF.

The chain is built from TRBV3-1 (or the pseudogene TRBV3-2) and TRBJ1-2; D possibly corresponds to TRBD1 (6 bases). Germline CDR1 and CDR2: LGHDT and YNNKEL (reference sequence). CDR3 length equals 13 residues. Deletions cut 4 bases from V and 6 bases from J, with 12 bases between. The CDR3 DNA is TGTGCCAGCAGCCCCAGTCCAGGGGATGGCTACACCTTC. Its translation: CASSPSPGDGYTF.

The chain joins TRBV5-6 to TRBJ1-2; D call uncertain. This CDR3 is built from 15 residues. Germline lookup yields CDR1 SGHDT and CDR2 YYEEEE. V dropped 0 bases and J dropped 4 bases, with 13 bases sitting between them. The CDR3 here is CASSLGGGSGYGYTF. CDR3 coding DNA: TGTGCCAGCAGCTTGGGCGGAGGGTCAGGCTATGGCTACACCTTC.

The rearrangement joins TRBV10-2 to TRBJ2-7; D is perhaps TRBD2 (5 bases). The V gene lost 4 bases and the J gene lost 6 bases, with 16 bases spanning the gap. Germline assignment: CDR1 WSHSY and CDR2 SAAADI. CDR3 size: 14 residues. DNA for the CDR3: TGCGCCAGCAGTGGTTTCGGGGATACGGGCGAGCAGTACTTC. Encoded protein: CASSGFGDTGEQYF.

CDR3 protein: CASSFYTGQAEAFF. The DNA of the CDR3 is TGTGCCAGCAGCTTCTACACGGGACAGGCTGAAGCTTTCTTT. V is TRBV7-9 and J is TRBJ1-1; 8 nucleotides align to TRBD1. V gave up 3 bases and J gave up 6 bases; unmatched junction bases: 6. The germline V gene encodes CDR1 SEHNR and CDR2 FQNEAQ (reference sequence). There are 14 residues in the CDR3. Full variable domain (rest looked up from reference TRBV7-9 and TRBJ1-1): DTGVSQNPRHKITKRGQNVTFRCDPISEHNRLYWYRQTLGQGPEFLTYFQNEAQLEKSRLLSDRFSAERPKGSFSTLEIQRTEQGDSAMYLCASSFYTGQAEAFFGQGTRLTVV.

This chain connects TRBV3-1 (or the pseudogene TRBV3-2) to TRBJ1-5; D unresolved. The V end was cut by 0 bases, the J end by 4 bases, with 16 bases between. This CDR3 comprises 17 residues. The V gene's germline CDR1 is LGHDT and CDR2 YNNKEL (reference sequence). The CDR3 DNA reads TGTGCCAGCAGCCAAGATGGCGGAGGGAGACGTAATCAGCCCCAGCATTTT. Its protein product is CASSQDGGGRRNQPQHF.

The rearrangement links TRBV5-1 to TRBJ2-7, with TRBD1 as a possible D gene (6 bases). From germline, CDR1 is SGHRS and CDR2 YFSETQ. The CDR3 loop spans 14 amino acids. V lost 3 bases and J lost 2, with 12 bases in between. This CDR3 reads CASSYGQSTYEQYF. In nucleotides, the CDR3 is TGCGCCAGCAGCTATGGACAGTCCACCTACGAGCAGTACTTC.

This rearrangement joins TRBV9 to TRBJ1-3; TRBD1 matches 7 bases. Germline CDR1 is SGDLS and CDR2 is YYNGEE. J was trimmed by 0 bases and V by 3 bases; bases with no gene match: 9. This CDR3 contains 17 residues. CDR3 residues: CASSAHRDSSSGNTIYF. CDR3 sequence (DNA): TGTGCCAGCAGCGCCCACCGGGACAGTAGCTCTGGAAACACCATATATTTT. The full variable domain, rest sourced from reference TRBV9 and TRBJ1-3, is DSGVTQTPKHLITATGQRVTLRCSPRSGDLSVYWYQQSLDQGLQFLIQYYNGEERAKGNILERFSAQQFPDLHSELNLSSLELGDSALYFCASSAHRDSSSGNTIYFGEGSWLTVV.

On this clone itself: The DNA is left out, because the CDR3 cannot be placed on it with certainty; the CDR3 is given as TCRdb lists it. CDR3 sequence reads: CASSDVGGGASIKFF. V and J are TRBV6-4 and TRBJ2-1; TRBD2, the table's D call, lacks a check against the DNA. The CDR3 has 15 residues if both end residues are counted. Germline CDR1 reads MRHNA; CDR2 reads SNTAGT.

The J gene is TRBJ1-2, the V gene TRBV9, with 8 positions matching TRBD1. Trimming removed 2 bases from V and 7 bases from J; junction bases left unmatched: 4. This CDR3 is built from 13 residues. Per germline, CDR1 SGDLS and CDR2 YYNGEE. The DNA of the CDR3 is TGTGCCAGCAGCGTTCAGGGGGCGCCTGGCTACACCTTC. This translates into CASSVQGAPGYTF.

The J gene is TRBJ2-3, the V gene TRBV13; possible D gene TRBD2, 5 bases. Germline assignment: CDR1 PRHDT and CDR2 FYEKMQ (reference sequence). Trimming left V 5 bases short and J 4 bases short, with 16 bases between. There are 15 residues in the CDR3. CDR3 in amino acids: CASSIGVGTPDTQYF. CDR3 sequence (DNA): TGTGCCAGCAGCATCGGGGTAGGAACCCCAGATACGCAGTATTTT.

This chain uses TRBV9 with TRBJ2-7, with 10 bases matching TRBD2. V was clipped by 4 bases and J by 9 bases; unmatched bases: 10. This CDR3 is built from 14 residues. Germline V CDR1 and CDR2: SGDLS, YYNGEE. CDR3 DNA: TGTGCCAGCAGCCCCCTAGCGGGGGCCGACGCGCAGTACTTC. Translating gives CASSPLAGADAQYF.

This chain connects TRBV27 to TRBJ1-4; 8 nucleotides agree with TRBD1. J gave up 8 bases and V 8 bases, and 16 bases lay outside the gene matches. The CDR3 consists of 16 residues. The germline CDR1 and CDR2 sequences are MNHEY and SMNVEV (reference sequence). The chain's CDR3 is CASSGTGSSRWEKLFF. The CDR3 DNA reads TGTGCCAGCTCCGGGACAGGTTCGAGTCGATGGGAAAAACTGTTTTTT.

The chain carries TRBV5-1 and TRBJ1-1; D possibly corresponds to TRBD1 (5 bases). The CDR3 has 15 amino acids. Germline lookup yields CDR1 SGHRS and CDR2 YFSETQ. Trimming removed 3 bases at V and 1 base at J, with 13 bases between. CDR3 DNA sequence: TGCGCCAGCAGCTGGGACTCCCGTGGGAACACTGAAGCTTTCTTT. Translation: CASSWDSRGNTEAFF.